This is a list of T cell receptor beta chains from one sample in a study of cytomegalovirus exposure and HLA in healthy donors. Here immunoSEQ multiplex PCR was the method, and the copy in TCRdb shows in-frame clones only, minus some. The data show 130,000 or so clones, 70% to 85% seen once. Sequencing was performed on PBMCs. The receptors shown here come from a woman aged 40-49 years in good health and CMV-seronegative. Each CDR3 is given with its conserved first and last residue. The order of the fields is J gene, clone size, D gene, V gene, CDR3 DNA, CDR3 protein. The D gene is left open where the match is weak. Clone size is shown for a subset of rows, as once, few, many or a class of expanded clone.

j_call: TRBJ1-4; clone_size: .; d_call: .; v_call: TRBV4-1; cdr3_nt: TGCGCCAGCAGCCAAGGGAGGGATTTCGATGAAAAACTGTTTTTT; cdr3_aa: CASSQGRDFDEKLFF
j_call: TRBJ1-3; clone_size: few; d_call: .; v_call: TRBV10-2; cdr3_nt: TGCGCCAGCAGACCGGGAGTTTCCTCTGGAAACACCATATATTTT; cdr3_aa: CASRPGVSSGNTIYF
j_call: TRBJ1-4; clone_size: .; d_call: .; v_call: TRBV7-9; cdr3_nt: TGTGCCAGCAGCCCTCGAGGGCGGAATGAAAAACTGTTTTTT; cdr3_aa: CASSPRGRNEKLFF
j_call: TRBJ2-7; clone_size: .; d_call: .; v_call: TRBV6-6; cdr3_nt: TGTGCCAGCATGAGGACGGGAGCCTACGAGCAGTACTTC; cdr3_aa: CASMRTGAYEQYF
j_call: TRBJ1-5; clone_size: few; d_call: TRBD1; v_call: TRBV9; cdr3_nt: TGTGCCACCGTACTCGACAGGGAAGAGGGTCAGCCCCAGCATTTT; cdr3_aa: CATVLDREEGQPQHF
j_call: TRBJ1-2; clone_size: .; d_call: .; v_call: TRBV27; cdr3_nt: TGTGCCAGCAGTTTATCGCGGGGGGGAGGGGCTGATGGCTACACCTTC; cdr3_aa: CASSLSRGGGADGYTF
j_call: TRBJ1-1; clone_size: .; d_call: .; v_call: TRBV6-6; cdr3_nt: TGTGCCACCACCAGGGTACACCGAGGAGACGCTGAAGCTTTCTTT; cdr3_aa: CATTRVHRGDAEAFF
j_call: TRBJ2-5; clone_size: few; d_call: .; v_call: TRBV5-4; cdr3_nt: TGTGCCAGCAGCGCCTCGGGAGACGAGACCCAGTACTTC; cdr3_aa: CASSASGDETQYF
j_call: TRBJ1-4; clone_size: .; d_call: TRBD1; v_call: TRBV5-1; cdr3_nt: TGCGCCAGCAGTTTCGGGACAGGGGGCGAAAAACTGTTTTTT; cdr3_aa: CASSFGTGGEKLFF
j_call: TRBJ2-7; clone_size: .; d_call: .; v_call: TRBV7-2; cdr3_nt: TGTGCCAGCAGCTTAGACTTGAGGAGCACCTACGAGCAGTACTTC; cdr3_aa: CASSLDLRSTYEQYF
j_call: TRBJ2-7; clone_size: few; d_call: .; v_call: TRBV6-5; cdr3_nt: TGTGCCAGCAGTTACGGTTATGACTCCCACTACGAGCAGTACTTC; cdr3_aa: CASSYGYDSHYEQYF
j_call: TRBJ2-7; clone_size: few; d_call: .; v_call: TRBV7-9; cdr3_nt: TGTGCCAGCAGCTTACAGGGGATCGCTCCCCACGAGCAGTACTTC; cdr3_aa: CASSLQGIAPHEQYF
j_call: TRBJ2-7; clone_size: .; d_call: TRBD2; v_call: TRBV4-1; cdr3_nt: TGCGCCAGCAGCCAGTTCCCTAGCGGAACCTACGAGCAGTACTTC; cdr3_aa: CASSQFPSGTYEQYF
j_call: TRBJ1-1; clone_size: .; d_call: .; v_call: TRBV10-3; cdr3_nt: TGTGCCATCAGATTAGATGGGAACACTGAAGCTTTCTTT; cdr3_aa: CAIRLDGNTEAFF
j_call: TRBJ2-5; clone_size: .; d_call: TRBD2; v_call: TRBV4-3; cdr3_nt: TGCGCCAGCAGCCAAGAAATTAGCGGGAGTCAAGAGACCCAGTACTTC; cdr3_aa: CASSQEISGSQETQYF
j_call: TRBJ2-7; clone_size: .; d_call: .; v_call: TRBV27; cdr3_nt: TGTGCCAGCAGTCCCCGGACTACTTTAGGCGAGCAGTACTTC; cdr3_aa: CASSPRTTLGEQYF